These 14 T cell receptor beta chains were all obtained from the same sample, sequenced in a study of CD8 T cells in ankylosing spondylitis. TCRdb ran MiXCR on the 5' RACE reads and lists one entry per CDR3 protein. The sample has some 39,000 distinct CDR3 sequences, 11% seen once; the top ten hold 20% to 25%. The sequenced material came from synovial fluid, either unsorted or a sorted T cell fraction (not recorded which). Receptor source: a male donor with ankylosing spondylitis.

This clonotype has a handful of counts. V is TRBV27 and J is TRBJ1-4; 9 bases match TRBD1. This CDR3 has 15 residues. Germline V lookup: CDR1 MNHEY, CDR2 SMNVEV (reference sequence). Trimming at V came to 5 bases and at J to 3 bases, leaving 4 bases not matched to a gene. This CDR3 is CASSPGTGSNEKLFF. CDR3 coding DNA: TGTGCCAGCAGTCCCGGGACAGGGTCTAATGAAAAACTGTTTTTT.

V and J are TRBV7-9 and TRBJ2-7; 12 bases agree with TRBD1. V trimming: 3 bases; J trimming: 5 bases; junction bases outside the gene matches: 8. Looked up from germline, CDR1 is SEHNR and CDR2 is FQNEAQ (reference sequence). The CDR3 contains 16 residues. The CDR3 DNA sequence: TGTGCCAGCAGCTTCCTTCCCGGGACAGGGGGCGACGAGCAGTACTTC. The encoded protein is CASSFLPGTGGDEQYF.

This clonotype was seen ten or more times. This sequence joins TRBV6-1 and TRBJ1-3; D not resolved. Germline V gene data show CDR1 as MNHNS and CDR2 as SASEGT. V was clipped by 6 bases and J by 4 bases, with 13 bases between them. The CDR3 has 14 amino acids. DNA for the CDR3: TGTGCCAGCAGAACGGGGTCTACCGGAAACACCATATATTTT. Amino acid sequence: CASRTGSTGNTIYF.

There are a few counts of this clonotype. V gene TRBV5-5 combines with J gene TRBJ2-2; TRBD1 matches 7 bases. J was trimmed by 6 bases and V by 0 bases; bases with no gene match: 5. Germline lookup yields CDR1 SGHKS and CDR2 YYEKEE (reference sequence). The length of the CDR3 is 15 residues. The CDR3 region has the DNA TGTGCCAGCAGCTTGGCCGGCCAGGGGGCCGGGGAGCTGTTTTTT. The encoded protein is CASSLAGQGAGELFF.

This clonotype was seen a handful of times. CDR3 DNA sequence: TGCAGCGTTGGCGACAGGGTCACTGAAGCTTTCTTT. Its protein is CSVGDRVTEAFF. V and J are TRBV29-1 and TRBJ1-1, with TRBD1 identical over 7 bases. The CDR3 runs to 12 residues. The V gene's germline CDR1 is SQVTM and CDR2 ANQGSEA. Trimming removed 4 bases from V and 4 bases from J; junction bases left unmatched: 3.

In this sample, this clonotype turned up many times. V gene TRBV29-1 combines with J gene TRBJ2-5, with TRBD2 identical over 13 bases. This CDR3 region has 14 residues. CDR1 and CDR2 from the germline V gene are SQVTM and ANQGSEA. The junction had 4 bases not matched to a gene; V was cut back by 6 bases and J by 3 bases. CDR3 protein: CSVPGTSGKETQYF. CDR3 DNA sequence: TGCAGCGTACCCGGGACTAGCGGGAAAGAGACCCAGTACTTC. The variable domain in full, completed from reference TRBV29-1 and TRBJ2-5, reads SAVISQKPSRDICQRGTSLTIQCQVDSQVTMMFWYRQQPGQSLTLIATANQGSEATYESGFVIDKFPISRPNLTFSTLTVSNMSPEDSSIYLCSVPGTSGKETQYFGPGTRLLVL.

This clonotype occurred many times. V is TRBV7-6 and J is TRBJ1-1; 8 positions match TRBD1. Germline V gene sequence: CDR1 SGHVS, CDR2 FNYEAQ. CDR3 length equals 14 residues. Unmatched junction bases numbered 6, after V lost 5 bases and J lost 4 bases. Here the CDR3 reads CASSNRDRITEAFF. For the CDR3, the DNA is TGTGCCAGCAGCAACCGGGACAGGATCACTGAAGCTTTCTTT.

The rearrangement uses TRBV28 and TRBJ2-2; D unclear. CDR1 is MDHEN, CDR2 SYDVKM, per germline. The CDR3 runs to 13 residues. Trimming took 6 bases from V and 7 from J, leaving 12 bases between them. CDR3 loop: CASSYTFGGELFF. CDR3 coding DNA: TGTGCCAGCAGCTACACCTTTGGCGGGGAGCTGTTTTTT. The complete variable domain, with remaining parts taken from reference TRBV28 and TRBJ2-2, reads DVKVTQSSRYLVKRTGEKVFLECVQDMDHENMFWYRQDPGLGLRLIYFSYDVKMKEKGDIPEGYSVSREKKERFSLILESASTNQTSMYLCASSYTFGGELFFGEGSRLTVL.

This clonotype ranks as large. The genes are TRBV6-5 and TRBJ1-2, with 10 positions matching TRBD1. Losses at the gene ends were 5 bases for V and 7 bases for J; bases not matched to a gene: 13. In germline, CDR1 is MNHEY, CDR2 SVGAGI. The CDR3 runs 16 residues. The CDR3, as DNA: TGTGCCAGCAGTCCAACTACCGGGACAGGGGCATTTGGCTACACCTTC. Amino acids: CASSPTTGTGAFGYTF.

The chain recombines TRBV28 with TRBJ2-3, with D possibly TRBD1 on 6 matching bases. The CDR3 consists of 13 residues. Germline V lookup: CDR1 MDHEN, CDR2 SYDVKM. The V and J ends lost 5 bases and 6 bases respectively, with 12 bases between them. The CDR3 is CASSDAGEDTQYF. The DNA of the CDR3 is TGTGCCAGCAGTGACGCAGGGGAGGATACGCAGTATTTT.

This clonotype occurred once. The V call is TRBV4-2, the J call TRBJ2-7; D remains ambiguous. CDR3 length equals 15 residues. The ends were cut back, 0 bases at V and 0 bases at J, with 9 bases in the middle. Germline-derived CDR1 and CDR2 are LGHNA and YNFKEQ. The CDR3 spells CASSQDAYSSYEQYF. The DNA of the CDR3 is TGTGCCAGCAGCCAAGATGCCTACAGCTCCTACGAGCAGTACTTC.

This clonotype was detected a few times. This rearrangement joins TRBV7-6 to TRBJ2-7; possibly TRBD2 for D (6 bases). The CDR3 is 13 amino acids. V was shortened by 2 bases and J by 4 bases, with 9 bases between the two germline ends. Per the germline V gene, CDR1 is SGHVS and CDR2 is FNYEAQ. CDR3 sequence: CASSLIREYEQYF. The DNA of the CDR3 is TGTGCCAGCAGCTTAATTCGGGAGTACGAGCAGTACTTC.

This clonotype has just a few counts. The rearrangement uses TRBV7-9 and TRBJ2-7; 11 nucleotides align to TRBD2. The CDR3 is made up of 16 amino acids. Germline V gene lookup returns CDR1 SEHNR and CDR2 FQNEAQ (reference sequence). J gave up 3 bases and V 2 bases, and 6 bases lay outside the gene matches. CDR3: CASSLLAGGRVYEQYF. The CDR3 DNA reads TGTGCCAGCAGCTTATTAGCGGGAGGGCGGGTCTACGAGCAGTACTTC.

This clonotype was seen at least ten times. This chain connects TRBV6-2 or TRBV6-3 to TRBJ2-7; a possible D gene is TRBD2 (6 bases). This CDR3 has 12 amino acids. Trimming cost V 5 bases and J 4 bases, with 9 bases left between them. From germline, CDR1 is MNHEY and CDR2 SVGEGT. CDR3 residues: CASSPGGYEQYF. The CDR3 DNA reads TGTGCCAGCAGTCCCGGGGGATACGAGCAGTACTTC.